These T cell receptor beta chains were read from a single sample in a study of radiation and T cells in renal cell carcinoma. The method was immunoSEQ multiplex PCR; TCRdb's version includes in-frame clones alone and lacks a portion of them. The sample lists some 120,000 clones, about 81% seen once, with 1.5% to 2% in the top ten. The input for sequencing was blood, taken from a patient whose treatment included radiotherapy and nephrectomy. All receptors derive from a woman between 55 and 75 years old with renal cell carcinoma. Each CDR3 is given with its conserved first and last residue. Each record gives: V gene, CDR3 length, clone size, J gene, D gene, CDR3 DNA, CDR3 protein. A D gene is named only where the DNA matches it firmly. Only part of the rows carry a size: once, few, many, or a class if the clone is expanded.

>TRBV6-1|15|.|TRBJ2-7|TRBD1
TGTGCCAGCAGCCTACGTTCTCAGGGGGCTGGCGAGCAGTACTTC
CASSLRSQGAGEQYF
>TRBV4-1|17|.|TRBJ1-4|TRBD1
TGCGCCAGCAGCCGAGGACAGGGGATAGAGCCTAATGAAAAACTGTTTTTT
CASSRGQGIEPNEKLFF
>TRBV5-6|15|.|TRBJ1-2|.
TGTGCCAGCAGCTTTGGTCGGAGCGCTCCCTATGGCTACACCTTC
CASSFGRSAPYGYTF
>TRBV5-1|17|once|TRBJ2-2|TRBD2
TGCGCCAGCTCGGGACTAGCGGGATCCTCGAACACCGGGGAGCTGTTTTTT
CASSGLAGSSNTGELFF
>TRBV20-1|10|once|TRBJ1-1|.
TGCAGTGCCTCGTATACTGAAGCTTTCTTT
CSASYTEAFF
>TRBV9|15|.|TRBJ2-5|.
TGTGCCAGCAGCGTAGGTGGAGGGTACCAAGAGACCCAGTACTTC
CASSVGGGYQETQYF
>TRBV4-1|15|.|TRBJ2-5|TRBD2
TGCGCCAGCAGCCCGGGACTAGCGGGGGACGAGACCCAGTACTTC
CASSPGLAGDETQYF
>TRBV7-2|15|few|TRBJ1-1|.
TGTGCCAGCAGCTTCCCGGGGGGAATGAACACTGAAGCTTTCTTT
CASSFPGGMNTEAFF
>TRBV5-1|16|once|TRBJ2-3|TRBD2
TGCGCCAGCAGCTTGGGAGCGGGGGGGAGCACAGATACGCAGTATTTT
CASSLGAGGSTDTQYF
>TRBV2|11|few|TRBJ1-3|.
TGTGCCAGCAGGTCTGGAAACACCATATATTTT
CASRSGNTIYF
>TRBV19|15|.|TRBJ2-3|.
TGTGCCAGTAGTATAGAATATGGTCTCGCAGATACGCAGTATTTT
CASSIEYGLADTQYF
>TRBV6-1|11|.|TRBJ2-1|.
TGTGCCAGCGCAGAGGCTGAGGAGTGGTTCTTC
CASAEAEEWFF
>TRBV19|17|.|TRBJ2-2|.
TGTGCCAGTAGTATTCAATGGGGACCCCTCCCCCCTTGGGAGCTGTTTTTT
CASSIQWGPLPPWELFF
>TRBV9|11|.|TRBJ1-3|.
TGTGCCAGCAGTACAGATAACACCATATATTTT
CASSTDNTIYF
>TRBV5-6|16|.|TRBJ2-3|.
TGTGCCAGCAGCTTGCGGCTCATCACTAGCACAGATACGCAGTATTTT
CASSLRLITSTDTQYF
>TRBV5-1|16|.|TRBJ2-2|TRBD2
TGCGCCAGCAGCTCAATAGCGGGGGCGAACACCGGGGAGCTGTTTTTT
CASSSIAGANTGELFF
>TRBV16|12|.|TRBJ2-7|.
TGTGCCAGCAGCCTGTCACTTGGCGAGCAGTACTTC
CASSLSLGEQYF
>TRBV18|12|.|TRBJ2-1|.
TGTGCCAGCTCACCACCGGGAAATGAGCAGTTCTTC
CASSPPGNEQFF
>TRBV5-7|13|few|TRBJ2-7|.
TGTGCCAGCAGCTTAAGGGCTACCTACGAGCAGTACTTC
CASSLRATYEQYF
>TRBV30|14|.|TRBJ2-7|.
TGTGCCTGGGGTCGCGGGACGGGTTCCTACGAGCAGTACTTC
CAWGRGTGSYEQYF
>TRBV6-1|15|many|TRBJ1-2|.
TGTGCCAGCAGTGATATCAACAGGGTAGGGAATGGCTACACCTTC
CASSDINRVGNGYTF
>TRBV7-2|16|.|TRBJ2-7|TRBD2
TGCGCCAGCAGCCAAGGACTAGCGGGAGGCTTGGGCGAGCAGTACTTC
CASSQGLAGGLGEQYF